Below are 27 T cell receptor beta chains sequenced from a single sample in a study of somatic mutations in cytotoxic T cells in rheumatoid arthritis. Repertoires were generated with immunoSEQ multiplex PCR, while TCRdb's copy carries only in-frame clones and drops some. The sample has some 10,000 clones; about 84% are singletons. The source material was CD8+ T cells sorted from blood. These receptor sequences come from an adult with rheumatoid arthritis.

The chain has TRBV7-9 and TRBJ1-5, with D possibly matching TRBD1 (5 bases). The CDR3 is 15 residues long. Germline-derived CDR1 and CDR2 are SEHNR and FQNEAQ (reference sequence). V was trimmed by 5 bases and J by 5 bases, leaving 16 bases between them. This CDR3 is CASSLGPQGHQPQHF. CDR3 nucleotides: TGTGCCAGCAGCCTTGGTCCGCAGGGCCATCAGCCCCAGCATTTT. The full variable domain, in which reference TRBV7-9 and TRBJ1-5 provide the parts outside the CDR3, is DTGVSQNPRHKITKRGQNVTFRCDPISEHNRLYWYRQTLGQGPEFLTYFQNEAQLEKSRLLSDRFSAERPKGSFSTLEIQRTEQGDSAMYLCASSLGPQGHQPQHFGDGTRLSIL.

This clone has only one observation. The genes are TRBV4-1 and TRBJ2-3; 8 nucleotides match TRBD2. Germline trimming cut 0 bases from V and 4 bases from J; bases unmatched to any gene: 6. The CDR3 extends over 16 amino acids. Looked up from germline, CDR1 is MGHRA and CDR2 is YSYEKL. CDR3 region: CASSQDKRGLADTQYF. The CDR3 nucleotides are TGCGCCAGCAGCCAAGACAAGCGGGGGTTGGCAGATACGCAGTATTTT.

Only a few counts were recorded for this clone. J is TRBJ2-7 and V is TRBV2, with D perhaps matching TRBD1 (6 bases). The CDR3 is 15 amino acids. Trimming stripped 5 bases from V and 0 bases from J, with 14 bases between. Germline values: CDR1 SNHLY, CDR2 FYNNEI. CDR3 bases: TGTGCCAGCAGTTCGCGACAGGACCCCTCCTACGAGCAGTACTTC. It codes for CASSSRQDPSYEQYF.

The V gene is TRBV4-1, the J gene TRBJ1-1; D gene unclear. Looked up from germline, CDR1 is MGHRA and CDR2 is YSYEKL. Trimming removed 1 base at V and 0 bases at J, with 12 bases between. The CDR3 is 16 amino acids. CDR3 DNA sequence: TGCGCCAGCAGCCAAGTTGTCCCCCTAATGAACACTGAAGCTTTCTTT. Translation gives CASSQVVPLMNTEAFF.

The V gene is TRBV5-1, the J gene TRBJ1-6; 9 bases are shared with TRBD1. Germline V gives CDR1 SGHRS, CDR2 YFSETQ. The CDR3 contains 14 residues. V dropped 3 bases and J dropped 8; count of bases not matched to a gene: 3. CDR3 nucleotides: TGCGCCAGCAGCTCCGGGACAGGGTATTCACCCCTCCACTTT. This sequence encodes CASSSGTGYSPLHF.

The rearrangement joins TRBV29-1 to TRBJ2-3, with D perhaps TRBD2 (6 bases). CDR3 size: 12 residues. The germline gives CDR1 SQVTM, CDR2 ANQGSEA. V was cut by 7 bases and J by 3 bases, with 11 bases left in between. The CDR3 bases are TGCAGCGCCTTTCGGGGGACAGATACGCAGTATTTT. It encodes CSAFRGTDTQYF.

This chain uses TRBV2 with TRBJ2-6; a weak D match, TRBD2 (5 bases). Deletions cut 9 bases from V and 1 base from J, with 10 bases between. This CDR3 comprises 14 residues. The germline gives CDR1 SNHLY, CDR2 FYNNEI. As DNA, the CDR3 is TGTGCCAGTAGGAGCGGATCTGGGGCCAACGTCCTGACTTTC. It codes for CASRSGSGANVLTF.

V gene TRBV5-1 combines with J gene TRBJ1-1; no reliable D call. This CDR3 has 14 residues. Trimming pared 0 bases from V and 1 base from J, leaving 7 bases between. The V gene's germline CDR1 is SGHRS and CDR2 YFSETQ. The CDR3 sequence: CASSLGRSNTEAFF. CDR3 DNA: TGCGCCAGCAGCTTGGGTCGGTCGAACACTGAAGCTTTCTTT.

The chain is built from TRBV19 and TRBJ2-5; 7 nucleotides align to TRBD2. The J call may be incorrect, as the DNA end agrees better with TRBJ2-7. The germline V gene encodes CDR1 LNHDA and CDR2 SQIVND (reference sequence). The CDR3 extends over 12 amino acids. CDR3 bases: TGTGCCAGTAGTTTGGGAGGGAACGAGCAGTACTTC. Translating gives CASSLGGNEQYF.

The V and J genes are TRBV4-1 and TRBJ2-1, with 9 bases that match TRBD2. Germline lookup yields CDR1 MGHRA and CDR2 YSYEKL. CDR3 length equals 15 residues. Trimming at V came to 1 base and at J to 6 bases, leaving 4 bases not matched to a gene. The CDR3: CASSQGGGAFNEQFF. The CDR3 bases are TGCGCCAGCAGCCAAGGCGGGGGGGCCTTCAATGAGCAGTTCTTC.

The rearrangement links TRBV7-2 to TRBJ1-5; D is possibly TRBD1 (5 bases). There are 15 residues in the CDR3. V gave up 1 base and J gave up 5 bases, with 12 bases separating them. Per germline, CDR1 SGHTA and CDR2 FQGNSA. The CDR3 reads CASSLVRDLYQPQHF. As DNA, the CDR3 is TGTGCCAGCAGCTTAGTCAGGGATCTTTATCAGCCCCAGCATTTT. The entire variable domain, with the rest obtained from reference TRBV7-2 and TRBJ1-5, is as follows: GAGVSQSPSNKVTEKGKDVELRCDPISGHTALYWYRQSLGQGLEFLIYFQGNSAPDKSGLPSDRFSAERTGGSVSTLTIQRTQQEDSAVYLCASSLVRDLYQPQHFGDGTRLSIL.

The chain has TRBV28 and TRBJ1-5; no clear D gene. Trimming took off 0 bases at V and 0 bases at J, with 6 bases between the two ends. CDR1 is MDHEN and CDR2 is SYDVKM in the germline V gene. The CDR3 is 15 residues long. For the CDR3, the DNA is TGTGCCAGCAGTTTATGGTCCAATAGCAATCAGCCCCAGCATTTT. Its protein is CASSLWSNSNQPQHF.

The chain couples TRBV7-9 to TRBJ2-1; no definite D call. This CDR3 spans 12 amino acids. With 5 bases removed from V and 3 bases from J, the gap between germline ends came to 5 bases. Germline V gives CDR1 SEHNR, CDR2 FQNEAQ (reference sequence). The CDR3 bases are TGTGCCAGCAGCCCGCACTACAATGAGCAGTTCTTC. This sequence encodes CASSPHYNEQFF.

The J gene is TRBJ2-5, the V gene TRBV6-6; tentatively, D is TRBD2 (6 bases). CDR1 is MNHNY and CDR2 is SVGAGI in the germline V gene (reference sequence). The CDR3 runs to 14 residues. V lost 2 bases and J 5 bases, leaving 12 bases between the germline ends. CDR3 nucleotides: TGTGCCAGCAGTTACGAGGGGAGCGGGGAGACCCAGTACTTC. Translating gives CASSYEGSGETQYF.

The gene calls are TRBV30 and TRBJ2-5, with 11 bases aligning to TRBD2. Germline lookup yields CDR1 GTSNPN and CDR2 SVGIG (reference sequence). V lost 5 bases, J lost 5 bases, and 4 bases stayed unmatched. The CDR3 extends over 13 amino acids. CDR3: CAWETSGVETQYF. For the CDR3, the DNA is TGTGCCTGGGAGACTAGCGGGGTGGAGACCCAGTACTTC. Variable domain in full (rest from reference TRBV30 and TRBJ2-5): SQTIHQWPATLVQPVGSPLSLECTVEGTSNPNLYWYRQAAGRGLQLLFYSVGIGQISSEVPQNLSASRPQDRQFILSSKKLLLSDSGFYLCAWETSGVETQYFGPGTRLLVL.

In this sample, this clone turned up once. The chain employs TRBV5-5 and TRBJ2-3, with D unresolved. Germline CDR1 and CDR2: SGHKS and YYEKEE (reference sequence). Between the trimmed V and J ends, which lost 4 bases and 2 bases, there was a span of 5 bases. CDR3 size: 12 residues. CDR3: CASSQNTDTQYF. CDR3 DNA sequence: TGTGCCAGCAGCCAGAACACAGATACGCAGTATTTT. Based on the CDR3 plus reference TRBV5-5 and TRBJ2-3, the full variable domain is DAGVTQSPTHLIKTRGQQVTLRCSPISGHKSVSWYQQVLGQGPQFIFQYYEKEERGRGNFPDRFSARQFPNYSSELNVNALLLGDSALYLCASSQNTDTQYFGPGTRLTVL.

This clone appeared a few times. This chain links TRBV6-4 with TRBJ2-3; the match to TRBD2 covers 10 bases. The CDR3 length is 15 residues. V was clipped by 0 bases and J by 4 bases; unmatched bases: 1. CDR1 MRHNA and CDR2 SNTAGT come from the germline V gene. CDR3 amino acids: CASSDSSGGADTQYF. For the CDR3, the DNA is TGTGCCAGCAGTGACTCAAGCGGGGGGGCAGATACGCAGTATTTT.

CDR3 nucleotide sequence: TGTGCCAGCAGCTTAGCGGGGGGAATCAATGAGCAGTTCTTC. Translating it yields CASSLAGGINEQFF. V and J are TRBV13 and TRBJ2-1; TRBD2 matches at 7 bases. CDR1 and CDR2 from the germline V gene are PRHDT and FYEKMQ (reference sequence). V trimming: 1 base; J trimming: 6 bases; junction bases outside the gene matches: 3. This CDR3 comprises 14 residues.

The CDR3 reads CASSVAWGNYEQYF. CDR3 DNA sequence: TGTGCCAGCAGCGTAGCATGGGGGAACTACGAGCAGTACTTC. This chain joins TRBV9 and TRBJ2-5; perhaps D is TRBD1 or TRBD2 (5 bases each). The assigned J gene may be wrong: the sequence end matches TRBJ2-7 better. The CDR3 length is 14 residues. Germline assignment: CDR1 SGDLS and CDR2 YYNGEE.

The V call is TRBV4-1, the J call TRBJ2-2; D could derive from TRBD1 or TRBD2 (5 bases each). Trimming removed 4 bases at V and 6 bases at J, with 24 bases between. Germline CDR1 MGHRA, CDR2 YSYEKL. The CDR3 has 18 amino acids. The CDR3 bases are TGCGCCAGCAGCCTAGTTCCGCGGACTCCGGGACCCGCCGGGGAGCTGTTTTTT. Its translation is CASSLVPRTPGPAGELFF.

In its sample, this clone is medium-sized. The V and J genes are TRBV10-3 and TRBJ2-7; unclear D gene. This CDR3 is built from 13 residues. Deletions cut 10 bases from V and 7 bases from J, with 20 bases between. The germline CDR1 and CDR2 sequences are ENHRY and SYGVKD. The CDR3 sequence: CATYLGSGAEQYF. The CDR3 coding sequence is TGTGCCACATATTTGGGCTCCGGCGCGGAGCAGTACTTC.

The chain carries TRBV30 and TRBJ2-1, with TRBD2 matching over 13 bases. V shed 3 bases, J shed 4 bases, and the junction held 9 bases outside the gene matches. The CDR3 has 17 residues. The germline V gene encodes CDR1 GTSNPN and CDR2 SVGIG (reference sequence). DNA of the CDR3: TGTGCCTGGAGATCGGGGACTAGCGGGGCCTTATACAATGAGCAGTTCTTC. It translates to CAWRSGTSGALYNEQFF. The full variable domain, rest sourced from reference TRBV30 and TRBJ2-1, is SQTIHQWPATLVQPVGSPLSLECTVEGTSNPNLYWYRQAAGRGLQLLFYSVGIGQISSEVPQNLSASRPQDRQFILSSKKLLLSDSGFYLCAWRSGTSGALYNEQFFGPGTRLTVL.

This clone was seen a few times. The chain employs TRBV9 and TRBJ1-2; tentative D call: TRBD1 (6 bases). Trimming left V 4 bases short and J 7 bases short, with 14 bases between. CDR1 and CDR2 (germline): SGDLS, YYNGEE. The CDR3 length is 13 residues. The chain's CDR3 is CASSQTGFGGYTF. As DNA, the CDR3 is TGTGCCAGCAGCCAAACAGGGTTTGGTGGCTACACCTTC.

This chain joins TRBV25-1 and TRBJ2-3; no clear D. The CDR3 has 18 residues. Germline CDR1 and CDR2: MGHDK and SYGVNS. Trimming removed 2 bases from V and 1 base from J, with 19 bases in between. The chain's CDR3 is CASSEEYPVSNGTDTQYF. CDR3 in DNA: TGTGCCAGCAGTGAAGAGTACCCAGTGAGCAATGGCACAGATACGCAGTATTTT. Variable domain in full (rest from reference TRBV25-1 and TRBJ2-3): EADIYQTPRYLVIGTGKKITLECSQTMGHDKMYWYQQDPGMELHLIHYSYGVNSTEKGDLSSESTVSRIRTEHFPLTLESARPSHTSQYLCASSEEYPVSNGTDTQYFGPGTRLTVL.

The chain employs TRBV7-2 and TRBJ1-6, with a tentative D call TRBD1 (6 bases). Between the trimmed V and J ends, which lost 5 bases and 0 bases, there was a span of 14 bases. CDR3 length: 17 residues. Germline assignment: CDR1 SGHTA and CDR2 FQGNSA. CDR3 region: CASSTTGMGSYNSPLHF. The CDR3 region has the DNA TGTGCCAGCAGCACCACAGGGATGGGCTCCTATAATTCACCCCTCCACTTT.

The J gene is TRBJ2-7, the V gene TRBV28; 9 bases match TRBD1. V gave up 6 bases and J gave up 0 bases; unmatched junction bases: 12. This CDR3 spans 17 amino acids. CDR1 is MDHEN and CDR2 is SYDVKM in the germline V gene. Written as DNA, the CDR3 is TGTGCCAGCAGCTACCCTACCGGGACAGGGATCTCCTACGAGCAGTACTTC. Translation: CASSYPTGTGISYEQYF.

The genes are TRBV11-2 and TRBJ2-7; 8 bases agree with TRBD2. Trimming cost V 5 bases and J 2 bases; bases outside gene matches: 2. This CDR3 is built from 13 residues. Germline CDR1 reads SGHAT; CDR2 reads FQNNGV. The CDR3, as DNA: TGTGCCAGCAGCGTCGGGGGGGCCTACGAGCAGTACTTC. Its translation: CASSVGGAYEQYF. Complete variable domain (other parts from reference TRBV11-2 and TRBJ2-7): EAGVAQSPRYKIIEKRQSVAFWCNPISGHATLYWYQQILGQGPKLLIQFQNNGVVDDSQLPKDRFSAERLKGVDSTLKIQPAKLEDSAVYLCASSVGGAYEQYFGPGTRLTVT.